This T cell receptor (beta chain) was obtained from a study of CD8+ T cells in alopecia areata. Findings and limits, study-wide: Against the mouse data, patients shared TCRs less clearly, possibly for HLA reasons.

The CDR3 is 15 amino acids. Germline trimming cut 0 bases from V and 3 bases from J; bases unmatched to any gene: 5. Germline CDR1 and CDR2: SGDLS and YYNGEE. This clone appeared a single time. Its target is unknown. Alopecia areata patients gave lesional scalp punch biopsies and peripheral blood samples. PBMCs yielded sorted CD4+ and CD8+ T cells. RNA was extracted and reverse transcribed into cDNA as the sequencing template. Generated by immunoSEQ multiplex PCR, the TCRdb table keeps only in-frame clones and is missing some. The repertoire consists of 100,000 to 150,000 clones, with approximately 48% occurring once and the leading ten covering around 19%.

The clonotype comes from a human donor with alopecia areata. The source material was CD8+ T cells sorted from blood, sampled at week 0. The rearrangement uses TRBV9 and TRBJ1-2, with 7 bases aligning to TRBD1. The DNA for the CDR3 is TGTGCCAGCAGCGTAGGGGACAGCGACTACTATGGCTACACCTTC. Amino acid sequence: CASSVGDSDYYGYTF.